The TCR beta chain described here comes from a study of cytomegalovirus exposure and HLA in healthy donors. Study-wide results and limits: Likely technical artifact: a cluster of highly shared sequence variants. Researchers reported that a few CMV-associated chains were confirmed in vitro as CMV antigen-specific. Prior analysis indicated that the majority of TCR beta V segments exhibited productivity approximately 87% or approximately 30% of the time.

Per germline, CDR1 SNHLY and CDR2 FYNNEI. The V end was cut by 9 bases, the J end by 0 bases, with 17 bases between. The CDR3 loop spans 15 amino acids. Details on this clone: No antigen is known for it.

In the PCR, 60 Vbeta and 13 Jbeta primers were used. Repertoires were generated with immunoSEQ multiplex PCR, while TCRdb's copy carries only in-frame clones and drops some. Here the sample spans around 300,000 clones, about 66% being singletons. The sequence was collected from a female donor in good health and CMV-seronegative. Sequenced material: PBMCs. This chain links TRBV2 with TRBJ1-1; D remains unclear. The CDR3 DNA follows: TGTGCCAGGGACGGTAATAGCGCGATGAACACTGAAGCTTTCTTT. As protein: CARDGNSAMNTEAFF.